This T cell receptor (beta chain) was profiled in a study of cytomegalovirus exposure and HLA in healthy donors. General study findings and limits: A later analysis linked a missense DCLRE1C variant to TCR beta V- and J-gene trimming. With DRB1 most and HLA-C fewest, TCR association rates differed between HLA loci in a later analysis. It was reportedly the case that the classifier diagnosed cytomegalovirus status with high specificity and sensitivity.

The PCR contained 60 Vbeta and 13 Jbeta primers. In the authors' methods: Unique TCR beta chains totaled some 81 million in a later count, with around 12 million of them shared. The assay was immunoSEQ multiplex PCR, and TCRdb's table has in-frame clones only and misses some. The V and J calls and clone size are taken from that table; D and trimming were inferred from the DNA. The repertoire includes 110,000 to 150,000 clones, roughly four fifths of them detected once, and about 7% sits in the top ten. This clone was counted a few times. What it recognizes is unknown. The origin of this receptor is a man aged 30-40 years in good health and CMV-seronegative. The sequenced material came from PBMCs.

The CDR3 sequence: CAWSKGDRGDTEAFF. In DNA form, the CDR3 reads TGTGCCTGGAGTAAGGGGGACAGGGGTGACACTGAAGCTTTCTTT. V gene TRBV30 combines with J gene TRBJ1-1; 10 nucleotides match TRBD1. The ends lost 2 bases at V and 3 bases at J; junction bases unmatched: 6. This CDR3 is built from 15 residues. Germline V gene sequence: CDR1 GTSNPN, CDR2 SVGIG (reference sequence).